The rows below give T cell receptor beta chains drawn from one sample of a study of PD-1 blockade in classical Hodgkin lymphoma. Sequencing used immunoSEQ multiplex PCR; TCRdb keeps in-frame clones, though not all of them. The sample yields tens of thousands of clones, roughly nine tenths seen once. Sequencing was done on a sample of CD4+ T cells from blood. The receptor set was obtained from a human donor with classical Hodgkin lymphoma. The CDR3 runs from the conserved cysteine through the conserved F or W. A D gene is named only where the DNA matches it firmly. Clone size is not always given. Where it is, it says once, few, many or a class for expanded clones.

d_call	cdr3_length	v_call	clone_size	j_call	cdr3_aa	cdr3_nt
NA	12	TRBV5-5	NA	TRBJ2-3	CASSPWKDTQYF	TGTGCCAGCAGCCCTTGGAAAGATACGCAGTATTTT
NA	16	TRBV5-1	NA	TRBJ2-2	CASSLSTPRNTGELFF	TGCGCCAGCAGCTTGAGCACCCCTCGGAACACCGGGGAGCTGTTTTTT
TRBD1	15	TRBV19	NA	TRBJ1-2	CASSIVGQGIYGYTF	TGTGCCAGTAGTATCGTAGGACAGGGGATCTATGGCTACACCTTC
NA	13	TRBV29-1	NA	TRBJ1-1	CSAPKSGDTEAFF	TGCAGCGCCCCTAAATCTGGGGACACTGAAGCTTTCTTT
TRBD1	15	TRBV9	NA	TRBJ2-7	CASSPQTAGQGEQYF	TGTGCCAGCAGCCCTCAAACAGCGGGACAGGGCGAGCAGTACTTC
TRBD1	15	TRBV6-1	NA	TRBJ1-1	CASRDKTGRWTEAFF	TGTGCCAGCAGGGACAAGACAGGGAGGTGGACTGAAGCTTTCTTT
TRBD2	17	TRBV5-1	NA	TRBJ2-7	CASSLVSGRTAVGEQYF	TGCGCCAGCAGCTTAGTTAGCGGGAGGACCGCGGTGGGGGAGCAGTACTTC
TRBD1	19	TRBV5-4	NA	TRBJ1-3	CASSLKGQGSVSSGNTIYF	TGTGCCAGCAGCTTAAAAGGACAGGGCTCGGTAAGCTCTGGAAACACCATATATTTT
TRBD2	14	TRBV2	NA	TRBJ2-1	CASSEGVLAAEQFF	TGTGCCAGCAGTGAAGGAGTACTAGCGGCTGAGCAGTTCTTC
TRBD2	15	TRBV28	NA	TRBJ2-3	CASHLAGSSTDTQYF	TGTGCCAGCCACTTAGCGGGATCTAGCACAGATACGCAGTATTTT
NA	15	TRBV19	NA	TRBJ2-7	CASSIYSGPRNEQYF	TGTGCCAGTAGTATCTACTCTGGCCCTCGGAACGAGCAGTACTTC
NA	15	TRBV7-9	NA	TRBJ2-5	CASSLAGGRRKTQYF	TGTGCCAGCAGCTTAGCGGGAGGCCGCCGAAAGACCCAGTACTTC
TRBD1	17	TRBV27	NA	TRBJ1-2	CASSPGTGALGMAGYTF	TGTGCCAGCAGTCCCGGGACAGGGGCGTTGGGTATGGCTGGCTACACCTTC
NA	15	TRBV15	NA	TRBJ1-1	CATSRAQAENTEAFF	TGTGCCACCAGCCGAGCCCAGGCGGAGAACACTGAAGCTTTCTTT
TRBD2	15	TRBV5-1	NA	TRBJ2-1	CASSPAGNTYNEQFF	TGCGCCAGCAGCCCAGCGGGAAACACCTACAATGAGCAGTTCTTC
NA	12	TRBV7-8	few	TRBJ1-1	CASSHVAGEAFF	TGTGCCAGCAGCCATGTTGCAGGGGAAGCTTTCTTT
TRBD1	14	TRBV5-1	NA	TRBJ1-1	CASSLEQGGTEAFF	TGCGCCAGCAGCTTGGAACAGGGGGGCACTGAAGCTTTCTTT
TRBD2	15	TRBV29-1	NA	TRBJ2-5	CSVGTSGSPQETQYF	TGCAGCGTTGGGACTAGCGGGAGCCCACAAGAGACCCAGTACTTC
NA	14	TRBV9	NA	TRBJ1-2	CASSVAHSNYGYTF	TGTGCCAGCAGCGTAGCACACAGTAACTATGGCTACACCTTC
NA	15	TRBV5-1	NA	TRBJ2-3	CASSLLGRAADTQYF	TGCGCCAGCAGCTTGCTAGGCAGGGCGGCAGATACGCAGTATTTT
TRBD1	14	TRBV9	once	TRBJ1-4	CASSVGTVNEKLFF	TGTGCCAGCAGCGTTGGGACAGTCAATGAAAAACTGTTTTTT
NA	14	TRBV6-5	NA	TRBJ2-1	CASSPPRDDNEQFF	TGTGCCAGCAGTCCCCCCCGCGATGACAATGAGCAGTTCTTC
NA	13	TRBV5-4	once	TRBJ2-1	CASSGTPNNEQFF	TGTGCCAGCAGCGGGACTCCAAACAATGAGCAGTTCTTC
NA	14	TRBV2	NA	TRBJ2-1	CASRISGRHNEQFF	TGTGCCAGCAGGATATCGGGGCGGCACAATGAGCAGTTCTTC
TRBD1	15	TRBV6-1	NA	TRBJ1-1	CASSGPQGINTEAFF	TGTGCCAGCAGTGGCCCACAGGGGATTAACACTGAAGCTTTCTTT
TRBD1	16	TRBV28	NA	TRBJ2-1	CASSSPGTGTVNEQFF	TGTGCCAGCAGTAGCCCCGGGACAGGGACAGTCAATGAGCAGTTCTTC
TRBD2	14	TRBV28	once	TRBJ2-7	CASARTSGSYEQYF	TGTGCCAGCGCCAGGACTAGCGGGAGCTACGAGCAGTACTTC
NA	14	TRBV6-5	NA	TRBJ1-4	CASSYRQENEKLFF	TGTGCCAGCAGTTACAGGCAGGAAAATGAAAAACTGTTTTTT
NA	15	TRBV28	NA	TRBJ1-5	CASSLQGIKSQPQHF	TGTGCCAGCAGTTTACAGGGGATTAAAAGTCAGCCCCAGCATTTT
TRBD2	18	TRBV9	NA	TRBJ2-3	CASSLITGTSGSTDTQYF	TGTGCCAGCAGCCTCATCACCGGGACTAGCGGGAGCACAGATACGCAGTATTTT
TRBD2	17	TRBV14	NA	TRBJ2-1	CASSQAVGEGLKFEQFF	TGTGCCAGCAGCCAAGCGGTGGGGGAGGGCCTAAAGTTTGAGCAGTTCTTC